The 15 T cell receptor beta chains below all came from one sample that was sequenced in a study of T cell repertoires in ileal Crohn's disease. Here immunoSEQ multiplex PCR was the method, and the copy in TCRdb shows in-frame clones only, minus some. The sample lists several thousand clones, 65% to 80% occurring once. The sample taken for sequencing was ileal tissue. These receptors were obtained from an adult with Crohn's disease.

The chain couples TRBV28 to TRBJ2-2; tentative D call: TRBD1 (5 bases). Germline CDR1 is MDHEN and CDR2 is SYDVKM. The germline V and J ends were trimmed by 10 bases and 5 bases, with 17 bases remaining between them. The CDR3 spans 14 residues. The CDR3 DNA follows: TGTGCCACCAAAGGGTCCAGGGAAACCGGGGAGCTGTTTTTT. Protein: CATKGSRETGELFF. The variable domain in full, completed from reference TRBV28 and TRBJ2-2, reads DVKVTQSSRYLVKRTGEKVFLECVQDMDHENMFWYRQDPGLGLRLIYFSYDVKMKEKGDIPEGYSVSREKKERFSLILESASTNQTSMYLCATKGSRETGELFFGEGSRLTVL.

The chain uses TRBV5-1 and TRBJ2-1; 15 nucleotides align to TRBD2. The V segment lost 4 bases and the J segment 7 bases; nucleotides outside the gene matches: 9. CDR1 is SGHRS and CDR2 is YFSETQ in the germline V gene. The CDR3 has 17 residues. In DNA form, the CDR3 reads TGCGCCAGCAGCCCTGGACTAGCGGGAGGGTTGGGAAATGAGCAGTTCTTC. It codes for CASSPGLAGGLGNEQFF.

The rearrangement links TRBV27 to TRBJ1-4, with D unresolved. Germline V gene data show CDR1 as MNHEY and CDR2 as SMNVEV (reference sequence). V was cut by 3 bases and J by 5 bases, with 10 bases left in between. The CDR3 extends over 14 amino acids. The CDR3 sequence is CASSFGRGNEKLFF. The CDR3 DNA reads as TGTGCCAGCAGTTTCGGCAGAGGGAATGAAAAACTGTTTTTT.

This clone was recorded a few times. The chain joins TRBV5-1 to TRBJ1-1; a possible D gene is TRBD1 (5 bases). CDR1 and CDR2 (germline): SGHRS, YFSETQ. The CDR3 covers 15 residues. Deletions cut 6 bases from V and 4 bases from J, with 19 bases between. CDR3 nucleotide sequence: TGCGCCAGCAAAGCTGACAGACGCCGATCCACTGAAGCTTTCTTT. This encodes CASKADRRRSTEAFF.

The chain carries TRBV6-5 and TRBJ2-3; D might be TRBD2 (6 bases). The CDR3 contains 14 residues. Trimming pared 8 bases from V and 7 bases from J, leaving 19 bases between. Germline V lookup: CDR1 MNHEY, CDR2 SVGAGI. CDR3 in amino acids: CASGKEGLQYTQYF. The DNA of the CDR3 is TGTGCCAGCGGTAAAGAGGGACTGCAGTATACGCAGTATTTT.

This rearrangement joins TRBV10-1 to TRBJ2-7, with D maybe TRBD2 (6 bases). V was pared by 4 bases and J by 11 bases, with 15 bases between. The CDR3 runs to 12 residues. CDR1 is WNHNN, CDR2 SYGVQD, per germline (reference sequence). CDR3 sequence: CASSGSAGSEYF. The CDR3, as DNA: TGCGCCAGCAGTGGGTCTGCGGGAAGTGAGTACTTC.

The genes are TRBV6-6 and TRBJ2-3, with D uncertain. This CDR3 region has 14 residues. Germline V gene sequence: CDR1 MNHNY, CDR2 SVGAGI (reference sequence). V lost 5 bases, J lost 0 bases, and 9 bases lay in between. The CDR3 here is CASSNPRSTDTQYF. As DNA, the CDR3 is TGTGCCAGCAGTAACCCGAGAAGCACAGATACGCAGTATTTT.

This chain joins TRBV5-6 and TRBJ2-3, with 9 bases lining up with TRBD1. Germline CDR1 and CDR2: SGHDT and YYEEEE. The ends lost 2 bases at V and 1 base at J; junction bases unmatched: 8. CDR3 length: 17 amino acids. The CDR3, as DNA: TGTGCCAGCAGCTTCCCGGGACAGGGATTCGGCACAGATACGCAGTATTTT. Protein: CASSFPGQGFGTDTQYF.

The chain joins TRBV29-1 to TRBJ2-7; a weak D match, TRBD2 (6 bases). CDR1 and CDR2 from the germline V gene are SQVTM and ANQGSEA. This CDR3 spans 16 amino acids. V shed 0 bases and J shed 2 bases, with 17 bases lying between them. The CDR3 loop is CSVEDRGGLSPYEQYF. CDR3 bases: TGCAGCGTTGAAGATCGCGGAGGGTTGTCCCCCTACGAGCAGTACTTC.

The CDR3 loop is CAWTSPPGYGYTF. The CDR3 bases are TGTGCCTGGACCTCCCCCCCCGGCTATGGCTACACCTTC. The chain joins TRBV30 to TRBJ1-2; no firm D call. Deletions cut 4 bases from V and 4 bases from J, with 13 bases between. Per germline, CDR1 GTSNPN and CDR2 SVGIG (reference sequence). The length of the CDR3 is 13 residues.

CDR3 DNA sequence: TGTGCCAGCAGTGAGCTCATACCGGGAGGAGAAAAACTGTTTTTT. Protein sequence: CASSELIPGGEKLFF. V gene TRBV25-1 combines with J gene TRBJ1-4; no firm D call. Trimming left V 3 bases short and J 8 bases short, with 16 bases between. CDR1 MGHDK and CDR2 SYGVNS come from the germline V gene. The CDR3 runs 15 residues.

CDR3 DNA sequence: TGTGCCAGTAGTCTTCTCCGGGTCCTTGAGTCCTACAATGAGCAGTTCTTC. Translating it yields CASSLLRVLESYNEQFF. The chain combines TRBV19 with TRBJ2-1; D not certain. Germline V lookup: CDR1 LNHDA, CDR2 SQIVND (reference sequence). The length of the CDR3 is 17 residues. Trimming shortened V by 5 bases and J by 1 base, and 18 bases separated the two germline ends.

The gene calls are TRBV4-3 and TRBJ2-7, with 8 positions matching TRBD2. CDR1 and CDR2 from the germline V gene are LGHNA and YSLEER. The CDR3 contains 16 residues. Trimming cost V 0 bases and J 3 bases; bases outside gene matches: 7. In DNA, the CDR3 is TGCGCCAGCAGCCAAGATAGTACGGGAGGGAGCTACGAGCAGTACTTC. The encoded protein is CASSQDSTGGSYEQYF.

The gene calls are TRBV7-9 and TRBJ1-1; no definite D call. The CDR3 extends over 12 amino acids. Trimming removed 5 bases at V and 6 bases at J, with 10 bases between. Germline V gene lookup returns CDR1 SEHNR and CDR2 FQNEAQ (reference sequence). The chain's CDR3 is CASSTPGSEAFF. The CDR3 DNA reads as TGTGCCAGCAGCACTCCCGGGTCTGAAGCTTTCTTT.

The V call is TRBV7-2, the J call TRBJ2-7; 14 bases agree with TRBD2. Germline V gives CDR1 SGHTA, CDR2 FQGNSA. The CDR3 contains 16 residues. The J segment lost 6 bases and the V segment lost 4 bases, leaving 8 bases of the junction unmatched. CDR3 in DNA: TGTGCCAGCAGCTCCCGACTAGCGGGGGGGCCGGGCGAGCAGTACTTC. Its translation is CASSSRLAGGPGEQYF.